The 29 T cell receptor beta chains listed next were all sequenced from one sample in a study of identical twins. TCRdb called the 5' RACE reads again in MiXCR, with one record for every CDR3 protein. The sample lists roughly 220,000 distinct CDR3 sequences, 6.5% seen once, with approximately 14% in the top ten. These same records also appear under a second study, on T cells expressing NK-cell markers.

The source material was CD8+ T cells sorted from blood. The receptors were sampled from a woman between 18 and 29 years old in good health.

This clonotype was seen at least ten times. This chain links TRBV29-1 with TRBJ2-3, with a possible D match to TRBD1 (5 bases). This CDR3 has 13 residues. Trimming cost V 1 base and J 2 bases, with 7 bases left between them. The germline gives CDR1 SQVTM, CDR2 ANQGSEA. The DNA of the CDR3 is TGCAGCGTTGAAGGACAGATCACAGATACGCAGTATTTT. This encodes CSVEGQITDTQYF.

This chain connects TRBV12-3 or TRBV12-4 to TRBJ2-1, with 8 positions matching TRBD2. After removal of 2 bases from V and 10 bases from J, the junction contained 7 bases not matched to a gene. CDR3 length: 14 amino acids. The chain's CDR3 is CASSLSGSPQEQFF. CDR3 in DNA: TGTGCCAGCAGTTTAAGCGGGAGCCCACAAGAGCAGTTCTTC.

This clonotype has more than one count but fewer than ten. V usage is TRBV29-1 and J usage is TRBJ2-3, with D perhaps TRBD2 (6 bases). Trimming removed 0 bases from V and 1 base from J, with 11 bases in between. CDR1 SQVTM and CDR2 ANQGSEA come from the germline V gene. The CDR3 is made up of 15 amino acids. CDR3 DNA sequence: TGCAGCGTTGAAGATCGGGGGACCCGCACAGATACGCAGTATTTT. Translated: CSVEDRGTRTDTQYF.

V gene TRBV2 combines with J gene TRBJ2-7, with TRBD2 matching 11 bases. Germline CDR1 reads SNHLY; CDR2 reads FYNNEI. CDR3 length: 15 amino acids. Unmatched junction bases numbered 4, after V lost 6 bases and J lost 0 bases. CDR3 in DNA: TGTGCCAGCAGGATAGCGGGGGGGGTCTCCTACGAGCAGTACTTC. Residues: CASRIAGGVSYEQYF.

This clonotype has more than one count but fewer than ten. This chain links TRBV9 with TRBJ2-7, with D perhaps matching TRBD2 (6 bases). The V gene's germline CDR1 is SGDLS and CDR2 YYNGEE. Trimming took 0 bases from V and 4 from J, leaving 14 bases between them. This CDR3 contains 15 residues. DNA of the CDR3: TGTGCCAGCAGCGTAGTAGCTAGCGATATTTACGAGCAGTACTTC. It encodes CASSVVASDIYEQYF.

The table lists this clonotype with many counts. The rearrangement joins TRBV15 to TRBJ2-1; D possibly corresponds to TRBD1 (6 bases). The CDR3 sequence is 15 residues long. Between the trimmed V and J ends, which lost 3 bases and 0 bases, there was a span of 9 bases. Germline assignment: CDR1 LNHNV and CDR2 YYDKDF (reference sequence). CDR3 loop: CATSSDRSSYNEQFF. The DNA of the CDR3 is TGTGCCACCAGCAGCGACAGGAGCTCCTACAATGAGCAGTTCTTC.

This clonotype showed up just a few times. This chain uses TRBV7-9 with TRBJ2-3; 8 bases agree with TRBD2. Germline V gene sequence: CDR1 SEHNR, CDR2 FQNEAQ (reference sequence). The CDR3 covers 15 residues. The J segment lost 2 bases and the V segment lost 5 bases, leaving 6 bases of the junction unmatched. CDR3: CASSTVAGYTDTQYF. The CDR3 DNA follows: TGTGCCAGCAGCACCGTAGCGGGGTACACAGATACGCAGTATTTT. The entire variable domain, with the rest obtained from reference TRBV7-9 and TRBJ2-3, is as follows: DTGVSQNPRHKITKRGQNVTFRCDPISEHNRLYWYRQTLGQGPEFLTYFQNEAQLEKSRLLSDRFSAERPKGSFSTLEIQRTEQGDSAMYLCASSTVAGYTDTQYFGPGTRLTVL.

Many counts were recorded for this clonotype. J is TRBJ1-3 and V is TRBV29-1; D remains ambiguous. CDR1 is SQVTM and CDR2 is ANQGSEA in the germline V gene. Trimming shortened V by 7 bases and J by 3 bases, and 7 bases separated the two germline ends. This CDR3 contains 11 residues. The CDR3 nucleotides read TGCAGCGCCGGAGGTGGAAACACCATATATTTT. Translated, it gives CSAGGGNTIYF.

V is TRBV12-3 or TRBV12-4 and J is TRBJ1-6; D remains unclear. V lost 3 bases to trimming and J lost 10 bases, with 13 bases between them. CDR3 length: 14 residues. CDR3 sequence: CASSFSPRRSPLHF. Here the CDR3 DNA reads TGTGCCAGCAGTTTCTCACCCCGGAGGTCACCCCTCCACTTT.

This clonotype was counted a few times. The chain carries TRBV9 and TRBJ2-1; 8 nucleotides match TRBD2. The CDR3 is made up of 14 amino acids. Germline CDR1 is SGDLS and CDR2 is YYNGEE. J was trimmed by 3 bases and V by 3 bases; bases with no gene match: 2. Here the CDR3 reads CASSGSGGYNEQFF. Here the CDR3 DNA reads TGTGCCAGCAGCGGGAGCGGGGGCTACAATGAGCAGTTCTTC.

In its sample, this clonotype was seen many times. V gene TRBV15 combines with J gene TRBJ2-3; D is ambiguous. Germline values: CDR1 LNHNV, CDR2 YYDKDF (reference sequence). The V gene lost 9 bases and the J gene lost 4 bases, with 8 bases spanning the gap. CDR3 length: 11 residues. The CDR3 bases are TGTGCCACTGGCCGACCAGATACGCAGTATTTT. It yields the protein CATGRPDTQYF.

V is TRBV20-1 and J is TRBJ2-3; tentative D call: TRBD1 (6 bases). Trimming stripped 6 bases from V and 4 bases from J, with 14 bases between. The CDR3 runs to 13 residues. The germline V gene has CDR1 DFQATT and CDR2 SNEGSKA (reference sequence). The CDR3 sequence is CSAVQGAADTQYF. CDR3 DNA sequence: TGCAGTGCCGTACAGGGCGCCGCAGATACGCAGTATTTT.

V and J are TRBV27 and TRBJ2-1, with 10 positions matching TRBD1. Trimming at V came to 5 bases and at J to 10 bases, leaving 17 bases not matched to a gene. Looked up from germline, CDR1 is MNHEY and CDR2 is SMNVEV (reference sequence). The CDR3 loop spans 17 amino acids. The CDR3 nucleotides read TGTGCCAGCAGTCTCCTACGGACAGGGGGTCTATTAGAAGAGCAGTTCTTC. This codes for CASSLLRTGGLLEEQFF.

This clonotype was picked up many times. The CDR3 loop is CASRPVRGEGPTDTQYF. For the CDR3, the DNA is TGTGCCAGCAGACCCGTCCGGGGGGAGGGCCCGACAGATACGCAGTATTTT. V usage is TRBV27 and J usage is TRBJ2-3, with 7 bases aligning to TRBD2. Germline-derived CDR1 and CDR2 are MNHEY and SMNVEV (reference sequence). The trim removed 6 bases at V and 3 bases at J, leaving 15 bases unmatched. This CDR3 spans 17 amino acids.

In nucleotides, the CDR3 is TGTGCCAACCGAGTGGGGGCGGAGGTGAGATCTCCCGCTGAAGCTTTCTTT. It codes for CANRVGAEVRSPAEAFF. V is TRBV16 and J is TRBJ1-1, with D possibly matching TRBD1 (6 bases). Germline V CDR1 and CDR2: KGHSY, FQNENV. The CDR3 contains 17 residues. V was cut by 10 bases and J by 6 bases, with 30 bases left in between.

This clonotype was found a few times. The J gene is TRBJ2-3, the V gene TRBV10-2, with TRBD2 as a possible D gene (7 bases). This CDR3 comprises 16 residues. Germline V gives CDR1 WSHSY, CDR2 SAAADI. With 9 bases removed from V and 2 bases from J, the gap between germline ends came to 21 bases. CDR3 in DNA: TGCGCCAGTAGGATGCGGGGGCGGACCTACACAGATACGCAGTATTTT. It is translated as CASRMRGRTYTDTQYF.

The chain is built from TRBV5-6 and TRBJ2-1; TRBD2 might be the D (6 bases). Germline lookup yields CDR1 SGHDT and CDR2 YYEEEE. V lost 9 bases to trimming and J lost 3 bases, with 13 bases between them. CDR3 length: 13 amino acids. For the CDR3, the DNA is TGTGCCATGGGCCCCGGGAGCTACAATGAGCAGTTCTTC. This codes for CAMGPGSYNEQFF.

This clonotype was observed at least ten times. The chain is built from TRBV4-3 and TRBJ2-7; no clear D. In germline, CDR1 is LGHNA, CDR2 YSLEER. CDR3 length equals 12 residues. V was shortened by 2 bases and J by 6 bases, with 8 bases between the two germline ends. The chain's CDR3 is CASSQPSGEQYF. Written as DNA, the CDR3 is TGCGCCAGCAGCCAACCGTCCGGCGAGCAGTACTTC.

Only a few counts were recorded for this clonotype. The rearrangement uses TRBV7-9 and TRBJ1-1; D gene uncertain. V was cut by 1 base and J by 8 bases, with 8 bases left in between. The CDR3 spans 12 residues. Germline values: CDR1 SEHNR, CDR2 FQNEAQ (reference sequence). The CDR3 loop is CASSLVTPEAFF. CDR3 nucleotides: TGTGCCAGCAGCTTAGTCACCCCAGAAGCTTTCTTT. The variable domain in full, with the rest retrieved from reference TRBV7-9 and TRBJ1-1, is DTGVSQNPRHKITKRGQNVTFRCDPISEHNRLYWYRQTLGQGPEFLTYFQNEAQLEKSRLLSDRFSAERPKGSFSTLEIQRTEQGDSAMYLCASSLVTPEAFFGQGTRLTVV.

This chain connects TRBV18 to TRBJ2-3; 8 bases align to TRBD2. Germline V gives CDR1 KGHSH, CDR2 LQKENI. CDR3 size: 14 residues. V lost 6 bases and J lost 3; bases outside the gene matches: 5. CDR3 bases: TGTGCCAGCTCTAGCGGGGATTTGACAGATACGCAGTATTTT. Its translation: CASSSGDLTDTQYF.

This clonotype was counted ten times or more. The chain is built from TRBV5-1 and TRBJ2-2, with D unresolved. Trimming took 4 bases from V and 4 from J, leaving 8 bases between them. Germline loops: CDR1 SGHRS, CDR2 YFSETQ. The CDR3 consists of 13 residues. CDR3 in amino acids: CASSPKLTGELFF. The CDR3 coding sequence is TGCGCCAGCAGCCCAAAACTCACCGGGGAGCTGTTTTTT.

This clonotype was recorded a few times. The rearrangement uses TRBV12-5 and TRBJ2-3; D is possibly TRBD1 (5 bases). Trimming cost V 0 bases and J 5 bases, with 21 bases left between them. Germline V gene data show CDR1 as LGHNT and CDR2 as FRNRAP. The CDR3 totals 18 residues. The CDR3 bases are TGTGCTAGTGGTTTGGTAACCGGCGAGCCCTACCAGGGAGATACGCAGTATTTT. Protein: CASGLVTGEPYQGDTQYF.

Only a few counts were recorded for this clonotype. This rearrangement joins TRBV27 to TRBJ2-7; TRBD1 is a possible D gene (7 bases). Looked up from germline, CDR1 is MNHEY and CDR2 is SMNVEV (reference sequence). V lost 2 bases, J lost 5 bases, and 13 bases lay in between. This CDR3 is built from 14 residues. CDR3 nucleotides: TGTGCCAGCAGTTTAGTCAGGGGGGTCCACGAGCAGTACTTC. Translated, it gives CASSLVRGVHEQYF.

The chain recombines TRBV9 with TRBJ1-4; tentative D call: TRBD1 (6 bases). The CDR3 is 14 residues long. In germline, CDR1 is SGDLS, CDR2 YYNGEE. The V and J ends lost 3 bases and 7 bases respectively, with 13 bases between them. The CDR3 spells CASSGGGKGEKLFF. Here the CDR3 DNA reads TGTGCCAGCAGCGGAGGGGGGAAGGGTGAAAAACTGTTTTTT.

This clonotype was observed a handful of times. The chain carries TRBV4-1 and TRBJ2-7; D possibly matches TRBD1 or TRBD2 (5 bases each). The CDR3 is made up of 15 amino acids. V lost 5 bases and J 0 bases, leaving 14 bases between the germline ends. Looked up from germline, CDR1 is MGHRA and CDR2 is YSYEKL. In nucleotides, the CDR3 is TGCGCCAGCAGCTCGGGACCAAAGAGCTCCTACGAGCAGTACTTC. It encodes CASSSGPKSSYEQYF.

The CDR3 DNA is TGCGCCAGCTCCGGACTAGCGGGAGGGACAGATACGCAGTATTTT. Translation: CASSGLAGGTDTQYF. The gene calls are TRBV10-2 and TRBJ2-3; TRBD2 matches at 15 bases. Germline CDR1 and CDR2: WSHSY and SAAADI. With 8 bases clipped from V and 3 bases from J, the junction kept 3 bases outside the gene matches. The CDR3 totals 15 residues.

This clonotype was observed at least ten times. This sequence joins TRBV5-1 and TRBJ1-1, with 9 positions matching TRBD1. Per the germline V gene, CDR1 is SGHRS and CDR2 is YFSETQ. CDR3 length: 15 amino acids. V shed 3 bases, J shed 4 bases, and the junction held 7 bases outside the gene matches. The CDR3, as DNA: TGCGCCAGCAGCTATAAGGGACAGGGCTTCACTGAAGCTTTCTTT. Its protein is CASSYKGQGFTEAFF.

Only a few counts were recorded for this clonotype. V gene TRBV7-3 combines with J gene TRBJ2-7; 7 positions match TRBD2. V was clipped by 6 bases and J by 0 bases; unmatched bases: 5. The CDR3 is 14 amino acids. CDR1 is SGHTA and CDR2 is FQGTGA in the germline V gene. CDR3 nucleotide sequence: TGTGCCAGCAGGCGGGGCGGGGGCTCCTACGAGCAGTACTTC. This translates into CASRRGGGSYEQYF.

The CDR3 sequence is CSVVLGTEAFF. As DNA, the CDR3 is TGCAGCGTTGTGTTGGGAACTGAAGCTTTCTTT. J is TRBJ1-1 and V is TRBV29-1, with unresolved D. Trimming removed 4 bases from V and 5 bases from J, with 8 bases in between. From germline, CDR1 is SQVTM and CDR2 ANQGSEA. The CDR3 extends over 11 amino acids.